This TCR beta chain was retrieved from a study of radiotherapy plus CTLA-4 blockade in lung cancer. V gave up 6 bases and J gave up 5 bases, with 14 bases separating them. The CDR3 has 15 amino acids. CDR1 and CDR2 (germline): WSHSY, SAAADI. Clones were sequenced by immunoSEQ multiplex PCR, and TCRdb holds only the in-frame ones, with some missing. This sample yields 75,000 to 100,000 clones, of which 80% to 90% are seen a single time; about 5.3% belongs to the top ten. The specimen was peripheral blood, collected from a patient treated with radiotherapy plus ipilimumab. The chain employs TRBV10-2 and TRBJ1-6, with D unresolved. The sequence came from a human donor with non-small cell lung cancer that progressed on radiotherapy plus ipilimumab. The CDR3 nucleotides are TGCGCCAGCAGGGTTAACGCGGCGGATAATTCACCCCTCCACTTT. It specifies CASRVNAADNSPLHF.